The 11 T cell receptor beta chains reported below all come from one sample, sequenced in a study of blood T cell repertoires in COVID-19. The method was immunoSEQ multiplex PCR; TCRdb's version includes in-frame clones alone and lacks a portion of them. The table lists about 200,000 clones, roughly nine tenths of them singletons. Source material: peripheral blood. Receptor source: a woman between 65 and 79 years old with acute or convalescent COVID-19.

The CDR3 sequence: CASSLRDSQNTEAFF. As DNA, the CDR3 is TGTGCCAGCAGCTTGAGGGACAGCCAGAACACTGAAGCTTTCTTT. V and J are TRBV5-4 and TRBJ1-1; 7 nucleotides align to TRBD1. Germline V CDR1 and CDR2: SGHNT, YYREEE (reference sequence). The junction had 4 bases not matched to a gene; V was cut back by 1 base and J by 1 base. The CDR3 totals 15 residues.

V usage is TRBV25-1 and J usage is TRBJ2-7, with D unclear. CDR3 length: 12 residues. Deletions cut 4 bases from V and 9 bases from J, with 13 bases between. Germline V CDR1 and CDR2: MGHDK, SYGVNS. As DNA, the CDR3 is TGTGCCAGCAGTGTCTCCGGTTCCGCGCAGTACTTC. Translated, it gives CASSVSGSAQYF.

This clone has only one observation. V is TRBV18 and J is TRBJ2-1; D is perhaps TRBD2 (5 bases). There are 12 residues in the CDR3. V dropped 4 bases and J dropped 7 bases, with 8 bases sitting between them. Per the germline V gene, CDR1 is KGHSH and CDR2 is LQKENI. The CDR3 reads CASSRGENEQFF. CDR3 DNA sequence: TGTGCCAGCTCACGGGGAGAAAATGAGCAGTTCTTC.

The J gene is TRBJ2-7, the V gene TRBV5-4; TRBD2 might be the D (5 bases). This CDR3 region has 14 residues. Germline V CDR1 and CDR2: SGHNT, YYREEE (reference sequence). V was clipped by 4 bases and J by 0 bases, with 11 bases between them. This CDR3 is CASSLTGNSYEQYF. DNA for the CDR3: TGTGCCAGCAGCCTGACGGGGAACTCCTACGAGCAGTACTTC. The variable domain in full, completed from reference TRBV5-4 and TRBJ2-7, reads ETGVTQSPTHLIKTRGQQVTLRCSSQSGHNTVSWYQQALGQGPQFIFQYYREEENGRGNFPPRFSGLQFPNYSSELNVNALELDDSALYLCASSLTGNSYEQYFGPGTRLTVT.

The chain carries TRBV5-4 and TRBJ2-1, with TRBD2 matching over 11 bases. The germline CDR1 and CDR2 sequences are SGHNT and YYREEE (reference sequence). CDR3 length: 15 residues. Trimming removed 0 bases from V and 10 bases from J; junction bases left unmatched: 6. CDR3 in amino acids: CASSLDSGGAREQFF. For the CDR3, the DNA is TGTGCCAGCAGCTTGGATAGCGGGGGGGCACGAGAGCAGTTCTTC.

This clone was counted a single time. The chain combines TRBV18 with TRBJ1-1; tentatively, D is TRBD1 (5 bases). V dropped 2 bases and J dropped 3 bases, with 10 bases sitting between them. The CDR3 has 14 residues. CDR1 is KGHSH and CDR2 is LQKENI in the germline V gene. The CDR3 DNA is TGTGCCAGCTCACCAGACAGTGGGGACACTGAAGCTTTCTTT. Translating it yields CASSPDSGDTEAFF.

The V gene is TRBV15, the J gene TRBJ1-5; 7 nucleotides align to TRBD1. The CDR3 totals 18 residues. J was trimmed by 2 bases and V by 4 bases; bases with no gene match: 14. Germline CDR1 reads LNHNV; CDR2 reads YYDKDF (reference sequence). DNA of the CDR3: TGTGCCACCAGCACAAGAAGAAGAGGGGGGACAGGCAATCAGCCCCAGCATTTT. Residues: CATSTRRRGGTGNQPQHF.

This chain uses TRBV4-1 with TRBJ1-6; 7 nucleotides line up with TRBD1. Germline V gene sequence: CDR1 MGHRA, CDR2 YSYEKL. With V trimmed by 2 bases and J by 9 bases, 7 bases remained unmatched. The CDR3 runs to 15 residues. The CDR3 region is CASSQTTTGTSPLHF. The CDR3 DNA reads TGCGCCAGCAGCCAAACGACGACAGGGACTTCACCCCTCCACTTT.

The rearrangement joins TRBV2 to TRBJ1-3; D possibly corresponds to TRBD1 (6 bases). V lost 2 bases and J 3 bases, leaving 14 bases between the germline ends. The CDR3 spans 16 residues. Germline lookup yields CDR1 SNHLY and CDR2 FYNNEI. The CDR3 sequence is CASSETSGASGNTIYF. The CDR3 region has the DNA TGTGCCAGCAGTGAAACATCAGGGGCTAGTGGAAACACCATATATTTT.

In its sample, this clone was seen a few times. This chain links TRBV6-5 with TRBJ2-7; TRBD1 might be the D (6 bases). V lost 4 bases to trimming and J lost 0 bases, with 10 bases between them. The CDR3 sequence is 14 residues long. Germline CDR1 reads MNHEY; CDR2 reads SVGAGI. CDR3 nucleotides: TGTGCCAGCAGTTCGGGACACCACTCCTACGAGCAGTACTTC. This codes for CASSSGHHSYEQYF.

V is TRBV7-9 and J is TRBJ1-2; weak D call: TRBD1 (6 bases). Trimming took off 5 bases at V and 3 bases at J, with 19 bases between the two ends. Germline V gene data show CDR1 as SEHNR and CDR2 as FQNEAQ (reference sequence). This CDR3 has 16 residues. CDR3 loop: CASSPLLGGGDYGYTF. The CDR3, as DNA: TGTGCCAGCAGCCCCCTTCTGGGGGGGGGCGACTATGGCTACACCTTC.